This TCR beta chain was found in a study of T-cell reconstitution after alpha-beta-depleted transplantation in children. This clonotype was counted a few times. Its specificity is not known. The authors prepared the TCRbeta library with unique molecular identifiers. One entry per CDR3 protein results from TCRdb running MiXCR on the PCR reads. Here the sample spans a few hundred thousand distinct CDR3 sequences, more than 20% being singletons. Study-level results: For some patients, TCRbeta diversity was high at day 60 because of recipient T cells and thymic progenitors that survived. Newly generated T cells supplied most T-cell counts and diversity one year post-transplant. Reported findings indicate that, about two months after transplant, alpha-beta T cells came from several hundred expanded clones, which were derived from non-depleted graft cells.

J lost 0 bases, V lost 3 bases, and 15 bases had no gene match. The CDR3 runs 20 residues. Germline lookup yields CDR1 KGHDR and CDR2 SFDVKD. The source is a female patient aged 2-10 years who had a stem cell transplant for congenital amegakaryocytic thrombocytopenia, so the T cells may come from the graft donor. The source material was PBMCs, mostly from graft donor cells, sampled 360 days after TCRalphabeta/CD19-depleted stem cell transplant. The J gene is TRBJ2-1, the V gene TRBV24-1; 8 positions agree with TRBD2. DNA for the CDR3: TGTGCCACCAGTGATCGAGGACTAGCCCCCCCTTTCACCTCCTACAATGAGCAGTTCTTC. Its translation: CATSDRGLAPPFTSYNEQFF.